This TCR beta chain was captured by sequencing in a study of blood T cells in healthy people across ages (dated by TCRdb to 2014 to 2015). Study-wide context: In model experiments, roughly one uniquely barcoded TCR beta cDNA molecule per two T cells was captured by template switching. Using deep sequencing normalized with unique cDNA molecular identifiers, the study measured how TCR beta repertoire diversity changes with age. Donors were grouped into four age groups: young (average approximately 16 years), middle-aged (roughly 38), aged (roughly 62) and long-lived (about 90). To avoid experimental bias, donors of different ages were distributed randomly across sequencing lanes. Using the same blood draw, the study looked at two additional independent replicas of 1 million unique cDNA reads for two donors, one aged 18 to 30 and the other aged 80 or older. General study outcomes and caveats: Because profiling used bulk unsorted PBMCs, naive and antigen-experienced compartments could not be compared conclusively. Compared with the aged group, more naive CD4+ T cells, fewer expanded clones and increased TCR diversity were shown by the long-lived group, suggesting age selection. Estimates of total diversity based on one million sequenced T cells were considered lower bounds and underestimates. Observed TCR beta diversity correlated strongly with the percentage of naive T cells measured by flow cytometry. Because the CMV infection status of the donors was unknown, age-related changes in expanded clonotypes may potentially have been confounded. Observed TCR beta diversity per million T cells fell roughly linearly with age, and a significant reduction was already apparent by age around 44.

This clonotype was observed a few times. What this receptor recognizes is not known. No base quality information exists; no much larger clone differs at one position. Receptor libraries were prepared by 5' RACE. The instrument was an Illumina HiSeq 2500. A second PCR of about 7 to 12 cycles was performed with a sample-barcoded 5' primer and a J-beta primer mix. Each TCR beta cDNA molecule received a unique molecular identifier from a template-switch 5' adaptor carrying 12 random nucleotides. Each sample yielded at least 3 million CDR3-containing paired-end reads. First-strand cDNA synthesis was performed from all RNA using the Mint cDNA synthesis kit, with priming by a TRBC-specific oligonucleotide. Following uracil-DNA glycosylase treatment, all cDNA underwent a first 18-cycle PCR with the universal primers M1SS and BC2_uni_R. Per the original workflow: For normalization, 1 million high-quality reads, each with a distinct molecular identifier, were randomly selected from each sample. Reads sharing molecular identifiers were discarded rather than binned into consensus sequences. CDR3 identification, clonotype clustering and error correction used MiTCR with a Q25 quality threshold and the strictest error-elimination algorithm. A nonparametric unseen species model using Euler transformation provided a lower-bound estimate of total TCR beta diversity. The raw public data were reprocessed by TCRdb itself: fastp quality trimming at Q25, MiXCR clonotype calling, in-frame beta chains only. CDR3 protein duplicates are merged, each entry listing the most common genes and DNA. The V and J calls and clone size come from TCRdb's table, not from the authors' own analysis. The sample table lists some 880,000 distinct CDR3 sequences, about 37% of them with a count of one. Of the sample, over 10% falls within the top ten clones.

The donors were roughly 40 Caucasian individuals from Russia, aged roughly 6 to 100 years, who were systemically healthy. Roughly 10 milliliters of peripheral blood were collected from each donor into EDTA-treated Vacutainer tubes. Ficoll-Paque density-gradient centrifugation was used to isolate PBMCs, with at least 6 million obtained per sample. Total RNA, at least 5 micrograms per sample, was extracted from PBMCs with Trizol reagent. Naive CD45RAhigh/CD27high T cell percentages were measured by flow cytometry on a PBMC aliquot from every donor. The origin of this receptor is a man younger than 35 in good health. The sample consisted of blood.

The CDR3 corresponds to CASSDGTGGFNQPQHF. Read as DNA, the sequence is TGTGCCAGCAGCGACGGGACAGGGGGTTTTAATCAGCCCCAGCATTTT. The V and J segments used are TRBV7-2 and TRBJ1-5, with 11 bases matching TRBD1. The CDR3 covers 16 residues, taking in both the cysteine and the phenylalanine. Only the CDR3 part of the read is kept: 48 bases, read in frame from the first base. In the germline V gene, CDR1 corresponds to SGHTA and CDR2 to FQGNSA. Here V drops 5 bases and J drops 4 bases, and the junction holds 7 bases not matched to any gene. Supplemented by the reference TRBV7-2 and TRBJ1-5 proteins around the CDR3, the complete variable domain is GAGVSQSPSNKVTEKGKDVELRCDPISGHTALYWYRQSLGQGLEFLIYFQGNSAPDKSGLPSDRFSAERTGGSVSTLTIQRTQQEDSAVYLCASSDGTGGFNQPQHFGDGTRLSIL.